Presented here are 25 T cell receptor beta chains from one specimen sequenced in a study of blood T cell repertoires in COVID-19. TCRdb keeps only in-frame clones here, not all; method: immunoSEQ multiplex PCR. The sample yields tens of thousands of clones, 70% to 90% seen once. The sequenced sample was peripheral blood. The source of these receptors is a woman older than 75 in a cohort sampled during active or convalescent COVID-19.

As DNA, the CDR3 is TGCAGCGTTGAGCGGGGCACAGATACGCAGTATTTT. Translating gives CSVERGTDTQYF. The rearrangement joins TRBV29-1 to TRBJ2-3; tentative D call: TRBD2 (5 bases). CDR1 and CDR2 from the germline V gene are SQVTM and ANQGSEA. This CDR3 has 12 amino acids. Deletions cut 3 bases from V and 1 base from J, with 5 bases between.

The CDR3 DNA reads as TGTGCCAGCAGTTTGGACAGGGGGCCCCAGCGTGGAAACACCATATATTTT. It yields the protein CASSLDRGPQRGNTIYF. The rearrangement uses TRBV28 and TRBJ1-3; 11 bases are shared with TRBD1. Per germline, CDR1 MDHEN and CDR2 SYDVKM. CDR3 length: 17 residues. Trimming at V came to 3 bases and at J to 3 bases, leaving 7 bases not matched to a gene.

V usage is TRBV11-2 and J usage is TRBJ2-3; TRBD1 aligns across 8 bases. Trimming at V came to 1 base and at J to 2 bases, leaving 11 bases not matched to a gene. Germline V gene sequence: CDR1 SGHAT, CDR2 FQNNGV. The CDR3 is 18 residues long. This CDR3 is CASSLGVGRGLLTDTQYF. Written as DNA, the CDR3 is TGTGCCAGCAGCTTAGGGGTCGGCAGGGGGCTCCTCACAGATACGCAGTATTTT.

The J gene is TRBJ1-2, the V gene TRBV10-3; 7 bases agree with TRBD1. The ends lost 7 bases at V and 1 base at J; junction bases unmatched: 9. The CDR3 sequence is 15 residues long. The V gene's germline CDR1 is ENHRY and CDR2 SYGVKD. DNA of the CDR3: TGTGCCATCAATGACGCAACAGGGGATAACTATGGCTACACCTTC. Its translation: CAINDATGDNYGYTF.

The chain couples TRBV7-9 to TRBJ2-6; 9 bases line up with TRBD1. Germline V lookup: CDR1 SEHNR, CDR2 FQNEAQ (reference sequence). J gave up 2 bases and V 4 bases, and 9 bases lay outside the gene matches. The CDR3 loop spans 18 amino acids. The CDR3 DNA reads TGTGCCAGCAGCTCAATGACAGGGGGTGTAGCTGGGGCCAACGTCCTGACTTTC. It encodes CASSSMTGGVAGANVLTF.

This clone appeared a single time. V gene TRBV2 combines with J gene TRBJ1-2; 7 bases match TRBD1. The CDR3 has 10 amino acids. CDR1 SNHLY and CDR2 FYNNEI come from the germline V gene. CDR3 protein: CGQGNYGYTF. Written as DNA, the CDR3 is TGTGGACAGGGAAACTATGGCTACACCTTC. Variable domain in full (rest from reference TRBV2 and TRBJ1-2): EPEVTQTPSHQVTQMGQEVILRCVPISNHLYFYWYRQILGQKVEFLVSFYNNEISEKSEIFDDQFSVERPDGSNFTLKIRSTKLEDSAMYFCGQGNYGYTFGSGTRLTVV.

The rearrangement uses TRBV2 and TRBJ2-7; 9 positions agree with TRBD1. This CDR3 contains 14 residues. Trimming removed 5 bases from V and 2 bases from J; junction bases left unmatched: 4. Looked up from germline, CDR1 is SNHLY and CDR2 is FYNNEI. CDR3 amino acids: CASSLGTGPYEQYF. DNA for the CDR3: TGTGCCAGCAGTCTCGGGACAGGGCCCTACGAGCAGTACTTC.

This chain uses TRBV27 with TRBJ1-1, with D perhaps matching TRBD1 (6 bases). The germline V gene has CDR1 MNHEY and CDR2 SMNVEV (reference sequence). Trimming pared 4 bases from V and 0 bases from J, leaving 15 bases between. The CDR3 length is 16 residues. The CDR3 reads CASSSQTGFMNTEAFF. The CDR3 bases are TGTGCCAGCAGTTCACAAACAGGGTTCATGAACACTGAAGCTTTCTTT.

The chain is built from TRBV5-1 and TRBJ2-7, with D tentatively TRBD2 (5 bases). Germline CDR1 and CDR2: SGHRS and YFSETQ. CDR3 size: 13 residues. The V end lost 2 bases, the J end lost 5 bases, and 11 bases lay between the germline ends. The CDR3 is CASSLREGNEQYF. CDR3 nucleotide sequence: TGCGCCAGCAGCTTACGGGAAGGTAACGAGCAGTACTTC.

V and J are TRBV11-2 and TRBJ2-3, with 7 bases matching TRBD1. CDR1 is SGHAT and CDR2 is FQNNGV in the germline V gene. V lost 3 bases to trimming and J lost 5 bases; unmatched junction nucleotides: 5. This CDR3 is 14 amino acids long. The CDR3 DNA follows: TGTGCCAGCAGCTTGTTACAGGGGAGAGATACGCAGTATTTT. It is translated as CASSLLQGRDTQYF.

This clone was recorded once. The chain carries TRBV13 and TRBJ1-1; D unresolved. The CDR3 has 14 amino acids. CDR1 and CDR2 from the germline V gene are PRHDT and FYEKMQ (reference sequence). V was clipped by 5 bases and J by 1 base, with 11 bases between them. The CDR3 DNA reads TGTGCCAGCAGCCGAGGCGGGCAGAACACTGAAGCTTTCTTT. Its translation is CASSRGGQNTEAFF.

The rearrangement uses TRBV30 and TRBJ1-4, with D perhaps TRBD1 (6 bases). Trimming took off 2 bases at V and 3 bases at J, with 16 bases between the two ends. Looked up from germline, CDR1 is GTSNPN and CDR2 is SVGIG (reference sequence). This CDR3 region has 16 residues. The CDR3 nucleotides are TGTGCCTGGAGTCTCCCAACCGGACAGCCTAATGAAAAACTGTTTTTT. Its protein product is CAWSLPTGQPNEKLFF.

This chain uses TRBV11-1 with TRBJ2-6, with a weak D call TRBD1 (6 bases). Germline lookup yields CDR1 SGHAT and CDR2 FQDESV (reference sequence). With 5 bases removed from V and 2 bases from J, the gap between germline ends came to 13 bases. The CDR3 is made up of 16 amino acids. CDR3 nucleotides: TGTGCCAGCAGCCAGGACAGACTGGCTGGGGCCAACGTCCTGACTTTC. Its protein product is CASSQDRLAGANVLTF.

The chain couples TRBV5-6 to TRBJ1-2, with TRBD1 matching over 8 bases. CDR1 is SGHDT and CDR2 is YYEEEE in the germline V gene. This CDR3 has 15 amino acids. V shed 1 base and J 6 bases; nucleotides not matched to a gene: 8. The DNA of the CDR3 is TGTGCCAGCAGCTTGCTCAGGGACAGGAGTAATGGCTACACCTTC. Its protein is CASSLLRDRSNGYTF.

This chain links TRBV5-4 with TRBJ1-2, with D unresolved. This CDR3 is built from 13 residues. Looked up from germline, CDR1 is SGHNT and CDR2 is YYREEE (reference sequence). Trimming pared 4 bases from V and 1 base from J, leaving 8 bases between. The CDR3 sequence is CASSAEGNYGYTF. In nucleotides, the CDR3 is TGTGCCAGCAGCGCGGAGGGTAACTATGGCTACACCTTC.

The gene calls are TRBV27 and TRBJ1-1; D is unclear. Trimming removed 6 bases at V and 1 base at J, with 9 bases between. From germline, CDR1 is MNHEY and CDR2 SMNVEV (reference sequence). The CDR3 spans 13 residues. CDR3 region: CASSLFRNTEAFF. CDR3 sequence (DNA): TGTGCCAGCAGCCTCTTCAGGAACACTGAAGCTTTCTTT.

CDR3 coding DNA: TGTGCCAGCAGTTCTGCGGGAGGGCCACTCGAGCAGTACTTC. Amino acid sequence: CASSSAGGPLEQYF. The V and J genes are TRBV5-6 and TRBJ2-7, with 9 positions matching TRBD2. Germline CDR1 and CDR2: SGHDT and YYEEEE. This CDR3 is 14 amino acids long. J gave up 6 bases and V 5 bases, and 9 bases lay outside the gene matches. The entire variable domain, with the rest obtained from reference TRBV5-6 and TRBJ2-7, is as follows: DAGVTQSPTHLIKTRGQQVTLRCSPKSGHDTVSWYQQALGQGPQFIFQYYEEEERQRGNFPDRFSGHQFPNYSSELNVNALLLGDSALYLCASSSAGGPLEQYFGPGTRLTVT.

V usage is TRBV3-1 (or the pseudogene TRBV3-2) and J usage is TRBJ1-1, with unresolved D. Germline V gene data show CDR1 as LGHDT and CDR2 as YNNKEL (reference sequence). V was shortened by 5 bases and J by 3 bases, with 13 bases between the two germline ends. CDR3 length: 14 residues. This chain's CDR3 is CASSGVGGDTEAFF. The CDR3 bases are TGTGCCAGCAGCGGGGTTGGCGGGGACACTGAAGCTTTCTTT.

This chain joins TRBV28 and TRBJ1-2; 10 bases map to TRBD1. V lost 6 bases and J lost 0; bases outside the gene matches: 10. CDR1 is MDHEN, CDR2 SYDVKM, per germline. The CDR3 spans 17 residues. The CDR3 region is CASRSRDRGVANYGYTF. The CDR3 DNA is TGTGCCAGCAGGTCCCGGGACAGGGGTGTAGCTAACTATGGCTACACCTTC.

The chain links TRBV19 to TRBJ1-5; 7 bases line up with TRBD1. Germline loops: CDR1 LNHDA, CDR2 SQIVND (reference sequence). Germline trimming cut 3 bases from V and 3 bases from J; bases unmatched to any gene: 5. There are 15 residues in the CDR3. The CDR3 coding sequence is TGTGCCAGTAGTATCAGACAGGGAAACAATCAGCCCCAGCATTTT. Its protein is CASSIRQGNNQPQHF.

The rearrangement uses TRBV11-2 and TRBJ2-1; TRBD2 matches 7 bases. Germline V gene data show CDR1 as SGHAT and CDR2 as FQNNGV. The CDR3 is made up of 16 amino acids. V lost 1 base, J lost 6 bases, and 9 bases stayed unmatched. For the CDR3, the DNA is TGTGCCAGCAGCTTAGTGCGAGGGAGGGGTTTCAATGAGCAGTTCTTC. As protein: CASSLVRGRGFNEQFF. Full variable domain (remainder filled in from reference TRBV11-2 and TRBJ2-1): EAGVAQSPRYKIIEKRQSVAFWCNPISGHATLYWYQQILGQGPKLLIQFQNNGVVDDSQLPKDRFSAERLKGVDSTLKIQPAKLEDSAVYLCASSLVRGRGFNEQFFGPGTRLTVL.

This chain uses TRBV4-1 with TRBJ2-2; 7 bases map to TRBD1. The CDR3 has 17 residues. Germline CDR1 is MGHRA and CDR2 is YSYEKL. Unmatched junction bases numbered 12, after V lost 3 bases and J lost 5 bases. CDR3 in DNA: TGCGCCAGCAGCCACCCGTCGGGACAGCTCGGGACCGGGGAGCTGTTTTTT. It translates to CASSHPSGQLGTGELFF.

This clone has a single count. The chain couples TRBV29-1 to TRBJ2-1; 9 bases fit TRBD1. The germline V gene encodes CDR1 SQVTM and CDR2 ANQGSEA. V dropped 6 bases and J dropped 7; count of bases not matched to a gene: 4. The CDR3 sequence is 12 residues long. CDR3 sequence reads: CSVAQGANEQFF. CDR3 nucleotides: TGCAGCGTCGCACAGGGGGCAAATGAGCAGTTCTTC.

The chain joins TRBV11-3 to TRBJ2-1; D is uncertain. Germline assignment: CDR1 SGHNT and CDR2 YENEEA. V lost 7 bases, J lost 0 bases, and 13 bases lay in between. This CDR3 contains 15 residues. Here the CDR3 DNA reads TGTGCCAGCACCCCTCGAGGTAGCTCCTACAATGAGCAGTTCTTC. Its translation is CASTPRGSSYNEQFF.

The chain employs TRBV30 and TRBJ1-2, with D possibly matching TRBD1 (5 bases). V gave up 4 bases and J gave up 6 bases, with 27 bases separating them. Germline assignment: CDR1 GTSNPN and CDR2 SVGIG (reference sequence). This CDR3 comprises 17 residues. The CDR3 sequence is CAWTAKDSGNLPDGYTF. The DNA for the CDR3 is TGTGCCTGGACCGCAAAGGATTCAGGGAACCTCCCGGATGGCTACACCTTC.